The rows below give T cell receptor beta chains drawn from one sample of a study of cytomegalovirus exposure and HLA in healthy donors. TCRdb's copy holds only in-frame clones and misses some; the assay was immunoSEQ multiplex PCR. The data contain 85,000 to 130,000 clones, around 80% of them seen just once; the ten biggest clones take up 1.2%. Sequenced input: PBMCs. The receptors derive from a woman between 18 and 29 years old in good health and CMV-seronegative. Both conserved end residues are part of each CDR3. The D gene is left open where the match is weak. Clone size appears in some rows only: once, few, many, or a class for an expanded clone.

size: NA
V: TRBV2
J: TRBJ2-3
D: NA
DNA: TGTGCCTCGACCTGGAGTACCAACACAGATACGCAGTATTTT
CDR3: CASTWSTNTDTQYF

size: NA
V: TRBV19
J: TRBJ2-3
D: NA
DNA: TGTGCCAGTAGTATCGACACCGGGACTTTGCAGTATTTT
CDR3: CASSIDTGTLQYF

size: NA
V: TRBV7-2
J: TRBJ2-3
D: TRBD2
DNA: TGTGCCAGCAGCTTAGAGGTGACTAGCGGAAGGGGAGATACGCAGTATTTT
CDR3: CASSLEVTSGRGDTQYF

size: NA
V: TRBV10-3
J: TRBJ2-7
D: TRBD1
DNA: TGTGCCATCAGTGACCCAGGGGGACAGGGGAGTTCCTACGAGCAGTACTTC
CDR3: CAISDPGGQGSSYEQYF

size: once
V: TRBV4-3
J: TRBJ2-5
D: TRBD2
DNA: TGCGCCAGCAGCCAAGATCTAGCGGGGGCTCAAGAGACCCAGTACTTC
CDR3: CASSQDLAGAQETQYF

size: NA
V: TRBV7-2
J: TRBJ2-3
D: NA
DNA: TGTGCCAGCAGCCTAGCCCCGACTCCCAGAACGCAGTATTTT
CDR3: CASSLAPTPRTQYF

size: NA
V: TRBV21-1
J: TRBJ1-2
D: NA
DNA: TGTGCCAGCAGCAAGGGGAGGACAGGGTCATACGGCTACACCTTC
CDR3: CASSKGRTGSYGYTF

size: NA
V: TRBV5-1
J: TRBJ2-5
D: TRBD2
DNA: TGCGCCAGCAGCTTGGCGGGACTAGCGGGAGCGGAGGCCCAGTACTTC
CDR3: CASSLAGLAGAEAQYF

size: NA
V: TRBV2
J: TRBJ1-6
D: TRBD1
DNA: TGTGCCAGCAGTGGGACCGGGACAGTAAATTCACCCCTCCACTTT
CDR3: CASSGTGTVNSPLHF

size: NA
V: TRBV28
J: TRBJ1-5
D: TRBD1
DNA: TGTGCCAGCAGCCCCCTCAGGGGGAGCCCAATTCAGCCCCAGCATTTT
CDR3: CASSPLRGSPIQPQHF

size: NA
V: TRBV6-1
J: TRBJ1-5
D: NA
DNA: TGTGCCAGCAGGGAGAATCAGCCCCAGCATTTT
CDR3: CASRENQPQHF

size: NA
V: TRBV29-1
J: TRBJ1-1
D: NA
DNA: TGCAGCGTTGACGGTAACGGACAGTTGACTGAAGCTTTCTTT
CDR3: CSVDGNGQLTEAFF

size: NA
V: TRBV7-8
J: TRBJ2-7
D: TRBD1
DNA: TGTGCCAGCAGCCAGGGGGAGTTGGTCTACGAGCAGTACTTC
CDR3: CASSQGELVYEQYF

size: NA
V: TRBV9
J: TRBJ1-5
D: TRBD1
DNA: TGTGCCAGCAGCTTCGGACAGGGGACCGATCAGCCCCAGCATTTT
CDR3: CASSFGQGTDQPQHF

size: NA
V: TRBV30
J: TRBJ2-7
D: TRBD1
DNA: TGTGCCTGGGACCCCGGACAGGGGGCCTACGAGCAGTACTTC
CDR3: CAWDPGQGAYEQYF

size: NA
V: TRBV4-3
J: TRBJ2-1
D: TRBD2
DNA: TGCGCCAGCAGCCATCACGGAGGACTAGCGGGGTATGTGTCCTACAATGAGCAGTTCTTC
CDR3: CASSHHGGLAGYVSYNEQFF

size: few
V: TRBV7-9
J: TRBJ1-1
D: NA
DNA: TGTGCCAGCAGCTTACGAAAGTCGGGGGTCCGGGACACTGAAGCTTTCTTT
CDR3: CASSLRKSGVRDTEAFF

size: few
V: TRBV4-1
J: TRBJ1-1
D: TRBD1
DNA: TGCGCCAGCAGATTTGACAGGGTCCTGGCTGAAGCTTTCTTT
CDR3: CASRFDRVLAEAFF

size: NA
V: TRBV5-4
J: TRBJ2-7
D: TRBD1
DNA: TGTGCCAGCAGCTTGTCGACAGGGAGCTACGAGCAGTACTTC
CDR3: CASSLSTGSYEQYF

size: NA
V: TRBV27
J: TRBJ2-3
D: NA
DNA: TGTGCCAGCAGTCCCAGCCAGGGGGCCCGGACGGGGGGGCAGTATTTT
CDR3: CASSPSQGARTGGQYF

size: NA
V: TRBV6-5
J: TRBJ2-1
D: NA
DNA: TGTGCCAGCAGCCCGGGACTGTACAATGAGCAGTTCTTC
CDR3: CASSPGLYNEQFF

size: NA
V: TRBV7-7
J: TRBJ2-5
D: NA
DNA: TGTGCTAGCAGCTTAGTTGAGCGGACGGCCCAGTACTTC
CDR3: CASSLVERTAQYF

size: NA
V: TRBV7-9
J: TRBJ2-1
D: NA
DNA: TGTGCCAGCAGTCCAGACAGGGAGGTCAATGAGCAGTTCTTC
CDR3: CASSPDREVNEQFF

size: NA
V: TRBV4-3
J: TRBJ1-5
D: TRBD1
DNA: TGCGCCAGCAGCCGGACAGGCGCCAATCAGCCCCAGCATTTT
CDR3: CASSRTGANQPQHF

size: NA
V: TRBV11-3
J: TRBJ2-7
D: NA
DNA: TGTGCCAGCAGTCAAAGTCGTCCAGTATTCTACGAGCAGTACTTC
CDR3: CASSQSRPVFYEQYF

size: NA
V: TRBV28
J: TRBJ1-2
D: TRBD1
DNA: TGTGCCAGCAGGATCGACAGGGCGGGGGGCTACACCTTC
CDR3: CASRIDRAGGYTF

size: NA
V: TRBV10-3
J: TRBJ2-1
D: NA
DNA: TGTGCCATCAGGGAGGACAGCTACAATGAGCAGTTCTTC
CDR3: CAIREDSYNEQFF

size: NA
V: TRBV11-1
J: TRBJ2-7
D: TRBD1
DNA: TGTGCCAGCAGCTTTGGGGGAGTGGGACAGGGTCGCGAGCAGTACTTC
CDR3: CASSFGGVGQGREQYF

size: NA
V: TRBV19
J: TRBJ1-3
D: NA
DNA: TGTGCCAGTAGTACCGCGGTCGGCTCCTTACTCGGCCGAAACACCATATATTTT
CDR3: CASSTAVGSLLGRNTIYF

size: medium-sized
V: TRBV4-3
J: TRBJ2-1
D: TRBD1
DNA: TGCGCCAGCAGCCAGATGGGACAGGAGTACTACAATGAGCAGTTCTTC
CDR3: CASSQMGQEYYNEQFF

size: few
V: TRBV5-6
J: TRBJ2-3
D: TRBD1
DNA: TGTGCCAGCAGTGGACAGGGGGCGGTAGATACGCAGTATTTT
CDR3: CASSGQGAVDTQYF

size: NA
V: TRBV6-4
J: TRBJ2-2
D: TRBD1
DNA: TGTGCCAGCAGCATGACAGGGCAGGGGAACACCGGGGAGCTGTTTTTT
CDR3: CASSMTGQGNTGELFF

size: NA
V: TRBV18
J: TRBJ2-1
D: NA
DNA: TGTGCCAGCTCACCACCGGTGTGGGACAACGAGAGCTCCTACAATGAGCAGTTCTTC
CDR3: CASSPPVWDNESSYNEQFF

size: NA
V: TRBV12-5
J: TRBJ2-5
D: NA
DNA: TGTGCTAGTGGTTTGTGGCAGGGTGGGCAAGAGGCCCAGTACTTC
CDR3: CASGLWQGGQEAQYF

size: NA
V: TRBV4-2
J: TRBJ2-6
D: NA
DNA: TGTGCCAGCAGCCAAGTACTAAACGTCCTGACTTTC
CDR3: CASSQVLNVLTF

size: NA
V: TRBV28
J: TRBJ1-2
D: TRBD1
DNA: TGTGCCAGCAGTTCGCCCCGGGACAGCCTTCTCTATGGCTACACCTTC
CDR3: CASSSPRDSLLYGYTF

size: NA
V: TRBV6-5
J: TRBJ2-7
D: NA
DNA: TGTGCCAGCAGCCCTCCCGACAAGATTCCCTACGAGCAGTACTTC
CDR3: CASSPPDKIPYEQYF

size: NA
V: TRBV6-1
J: TRBJ1-1
D: TRBD1
DNA: TGTGCCAGCAGTGACGACAGGGGAGGTATAGCTGAAGCTTTCTTT
CDR3: CASSDDRGGIAEAFF

size: once
V: TRBV27
J: TRBJ2-6
D: TRBD2
DNA: TGTGCCAGCAGTCCGGGACTAGCGGGAGGACTATCTGGGGCCAACGTCCTGACTTTC
CDR3: CASSPGLAGGLSGANVLTF

size: NA
V: TRBV28
J: TRBJ2-1
D: TRBD2
DNA: TGTGCCAGCAGTTTAGGGGGACTAGCGGGGGGAGCCAATGAGCAGTTCTTC
CDR3: CASSLGGLAGGANEQFF

size: NA
V: TRBV15
J: TRBJ2-1
D: NA
DNA: TGTGCCACCAGCAGAGACCCAGACTGGGTAACCAACAATGAGCAGTTCTTC
CDR3: CATSRDPDWVTNNEQFF

size: NA
V: TRBV29-1
J: TRBJ2-5
D: NA
DNA: TGCAGCGTTGTGGAGGGGGCGTGGCAAGAGACCCAGTACTTC
CDR3: CSVVEGAWQETQYF

size: NA
V: TRBV6-1
J: TRBJ2-1
D: TRBD2
DNA: TGTGCCACCTCTGATATAGCGGGGGCCTACAATGAGCAGTTCTTC
CDR3: CATSDIAGAYNEQFF

size: NA
V: TRBV7-3
J: TRBJ2-5
D: NA
DNA: TGTGCCAGCAGCTTATACGGGGCGGGGGAGACCCAGTACTTC
CDR3: CASSLYGAGETQYF

size: NA
V: TRBV11-3
J: TRBJ2-1
D: TRBD2
DNA: TGTGCCAGCAGCTTAGCATTCCTTAGCGGGGGGGTCTCCTACAATGAGCAGTTCTTC
CDR3: CASSLAFLSGGVSYNEQFF

size: NA
V: TRBV7-3
J: TRBJ2-6
D: TRBD2
DNA: TGTGCCAGCACTAATGCGGGGGGGACCGGAACGGGGGCCAACGTCCTGACTTTC
CDR3: CASTNAGGTGTGANVLTF

size: NA
V: TRBV18
J: TRBJ2-7
D: TRBD2
DNA: TGTGCCGGCTCACCACTTAAGACGAGGACTAGCGCCGAGCAGTACTTC
CDR3: CAGSPLKTRTSAEQYF

size: NA
V: TRBV2
J: TRBJ2-3
D: TRBD2
DNA: TGTGCCAGCAGTGTGATGAGCGGGGTGACAGATACGCAGTATTTT
CDR3: CASSVMSGVTDTQYF